Below, one TCR delta chain is given with its context. In this sample, this clone turned up a few times. It lacks a known antigen. Given a far larger clone just one base away, this is likely a sequencing read error. The same CDR3 is also encoded by other DNA sequences in this sample. Libraries came from multiplex PCR. A 32-plex assay, with primers for all 8 TRDV and 4 TRDJ genes spanning the CDR3, was used to amplify the genomic DNA. During roughly 3 cycles of barcoding PCR, a 12-nucleotide UMI was attached, and a second PCR using Illumina adapter primers followed. Libraries were purified with AMPure XP beads and quality-checked on a Fragment Analyzer with the HS NGS Fragment kit. Sequencing used an Illumina MiniSeq mid-output kit with about 21% PhiX and 150 cycles of paired-end reads. On the authors' methods: MIGEC version 1.2.9 was used to process the reads, grouping reads by UMI and building error-corrected consensus sequences. Post-processing used modified VDJtools version 1.2.1 scripts and the tcR R package. TCRdb processed the public reads again with the CATT caller, after which rows with matching DNA were combined. The V and J calls here are based on TCRdb, not the publication. The sample records 4,000 to 6,000 delta-chain clones, roughly 10% of which are singletons. The top ten constitute 53% of the sample.

Reading the germline V gene gives CDR1 GEAIGNYY and CDR2 EKD. There are 17 amino acids in the CDR3, from cysteine to phenylalanine inclusive. The kept DNA is CDR3 alone, 51 bases in frame from the first base. The sample belongs to a study of DNA immune sequencing with unique molecular identifiers (dated by TCRdb to 2020 to 2021). About the full investigation: Using immunomagnetic cell separation, gammadelta T cells were enriched from buffy coats, and the genomic DNA of these cells was sequenced. Fluorescence-activated cell sorting was used to enrich gammadelta T cells from the PBMC of around ten healthy individuals. In the comparison of enriched versus non-enriched samples, roughly 100 ng of enriched gammadelta T-cell DNA and about 0.98 ug of non-enriched PBMC DNA were sequenced. An ultrasensitive DNA-based TRD repertoire sequencing method using PCR-introduced unique molecular identifiers was developed and validated in the study. Validation of the sequencing method was done both on synthetic reference molecules and on blood samples taken from healthy individuals. Healthy individuals were used as donors, and sorted peripheral blood gammadelta T cells were profiled from around eleven of these donors.

Study-wide conclusions, independent of this receptor: Among clonotypes in healthy donors, TRDV2 paired with TRDJ1 was identified as the most common TRD rearrangement. The primer-based approach is unable to detect novel TRD sequences that the primers do not target. Variation in TRD repertoire diversity was observed between healthy donors, with several donors found to be highly oligoclonal, in that the top 5 clonotypes exceeded half of productive molecules.

The chain couples TRDV2 to TRDJ1; the junction holds 9 bases that match TRDD3. The sequence came from a human donor in good health. Sequenced material: gamma-delta T cells enriched from blood buffy coat, or unenriched PBMCs (not recorded which). The CDR3 here reads CACDTLGDGKYTDKLIF. The nucleotide sequence is TGTGCCTGTGACACTCTGGGGGATGGAAAGTACACCGATAAACTAATCTTT.